The 3 T cell receptor beta chains given below trace back to one sample, sequenced in a study of identical twins. TCRdb analysed the 5' RACE reads with MiXCR anew, one entry per CDR3 protein. The sample records hundreds of thousands of distinct CDR3 sequences, 11% to 15% being singletons. The specimen sequenced was memory (CD45RO+) T cells sorted from blood. The receptor set was obtained from a woman aged 18-29 years in good health.

This clonotype was detected only a few times. This chain links TRBV7-6 with TRBJ1-1, with D unresolved. The CDR3 is 12 amino acids. V shed 1 base and J shed 8 bases, with 8 bases lying between them. Germline V lookup: CDR1 SGHVS, CDR2 FNYEAQ. CDR3 in DNA: TGTGCCAGCAGCTTAGTGGAGGGCGAAGCTTTCTTT. Translated: CASSLVEGEAFF.

The V call is TRBV12-3 or TRBV12-4, the J call TRBJ1-1, with D unclear. The CDR3 sequence is 16 residues long. Trimming stripped 0 bases from V and 2 bases from J, with 13 bases between. The CDR3 spells CASSLAGILTNTEAFF. Here the CDR3 DNA reads TGTGCCAGCAGTTTAGCCGGGATCTTAACCAACACTGAAGCTTTCTTT.

This clonotype was counted only a few times. The CDR3 DNA sequence: TGTGCCAGCAGTTACTCGCGCGGGGAGCTGTTTTTT. Translation: CASSYSRGELFF. The chain carries TRBV6-5 and TRBJ2-2; D not resolved. This CDR3 contains 12 residues. Trimming shortened V by 0 bases and J by 7 bases, and 3 bases separated the two germline ends. Germline loops: CDR1 MNHEY, CDR2 SVGAGI.